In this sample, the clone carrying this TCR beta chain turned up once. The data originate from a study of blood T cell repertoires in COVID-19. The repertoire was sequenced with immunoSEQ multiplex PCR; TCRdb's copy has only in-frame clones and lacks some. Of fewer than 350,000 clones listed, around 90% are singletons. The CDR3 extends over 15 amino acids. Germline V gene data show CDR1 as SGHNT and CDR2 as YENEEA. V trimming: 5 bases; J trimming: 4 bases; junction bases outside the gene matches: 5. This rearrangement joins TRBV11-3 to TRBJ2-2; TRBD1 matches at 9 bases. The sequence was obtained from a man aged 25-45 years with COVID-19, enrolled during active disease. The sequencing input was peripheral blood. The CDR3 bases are TGTGCCAGCAGCCCAGGACAGGGGAGCACCGGGGAGCTGTTTTTT. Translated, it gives CASSPGQGSTGELFF.